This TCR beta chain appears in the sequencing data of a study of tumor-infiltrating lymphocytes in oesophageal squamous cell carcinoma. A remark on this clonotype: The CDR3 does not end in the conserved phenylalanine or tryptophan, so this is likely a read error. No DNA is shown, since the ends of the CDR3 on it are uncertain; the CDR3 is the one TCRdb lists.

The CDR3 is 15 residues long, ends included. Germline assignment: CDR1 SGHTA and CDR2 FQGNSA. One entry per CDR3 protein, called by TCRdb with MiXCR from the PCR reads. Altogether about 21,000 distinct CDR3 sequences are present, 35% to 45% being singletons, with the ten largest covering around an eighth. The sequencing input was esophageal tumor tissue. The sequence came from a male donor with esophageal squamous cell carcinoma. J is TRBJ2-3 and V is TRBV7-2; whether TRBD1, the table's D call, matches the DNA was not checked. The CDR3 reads CASSPPVSQTQYFGP.